The 19 T cell receptor beta chains given below trace back to one sample, sequenced in a study of blood T cell repertoires in COVID-19. Using immunoSEQ multiplex PCR, the repertoire was profiled, and TCRdb retains in-frame clones only, with some absent. The sample gives 300,000 to 400,000 clones, around 90% of which show up once; 4.5% to 5.5% is in the top ten. The specimen sequenced was PBMCs or T cells enriched from blood (not recorded which). The source of these receptors is a man aged 55 to 70 who had recovered from COVID-19.

The gene calls are TRBV4-1 and TRBJ2-1; 7 bases line up with TRBD2. Germline V lookup: CDR1 MGHRA, CDR2 YSYEKL. CDR3 length: 17 residues. The V segment lost 3 bases and the J segment 1 base; nucleotides outside the gene matches: 9. DNA for the CDR3: TGCGCCAGCAGCCAGGCTGAGGGTAGCGGGTCCTACAATGAGCAGTTCTTC. This encodes CASSQAEGSGSYNEQFF.

This chain connects TRBV21-1 to TRBJ2-2; the DNA was not compared with TRBD1, the D call given in the table. TRBV21-1 is reported as a pseudogene. The CDR3 totals 16 residues. CDR3 sequence reads: CASSNWVGDNTGELFF. The CDR3 DNA is TGTGCCAGCAGCAATTGGGTAGGGGATAACACCGGGGAGCTGTTTTTT.

The genes are TRBV5-1 and TRBJ2-5; 8 bases are shared with TRBD1. From germline, CDR1 is SGHRS and CDR2 YFSETQ. J lost 4 bases, V lost 3 bases, and 8 bases had no gene match. This CDR3 contains 15 residues. CDR3 residues: CASSSGQGSPETQYF. The CDR3 DNA reads as TGCGCCAGCAGCTCCGGACAGGGCAGTCCAGAGACCCAGTACTTC.

V usage is TRBV5-4 and J usage is TRBJ2-2; D perhaps matches TRBD1 (6 bases). Germline V gene sequence: CDR1 SGHNT, CDR2 YYREEE (reference sequence). V gave up 3 bases and J gave up 1 base, with 7 bases separating them. The CDR3 runs 14 residues. The CDR3 DNA reads TGTGCCAGCAGCTCGGGACAGAACACCGGGGAGCTGTTTTTT. Protein sequence: CASSSGQNTGELFF.

This clone appeared once. This chain links TRBV3-1 (or the pseudogene TRBV3-2) with TRBJ2-3; 10 bases line up with TRBD2. J was trimmed by 5 bases and V by 4 bases; bases with no gene match: 12. In germline, CDR1 is LGHDT, CDR2 YNNKEL (reference sequence). There are 17 residues in the CDR3. The CDR3 spells CASSPVGGSGGKDTQYF. The CDR3 coding sequence is TGTGCCAGCAGCCCCGTGGGGGGTAGCGGGGGGAAAGATACGCAGTATTTT.

This rearrangement joins TRBV2 to TRBJ1-1, with 7 positions matching TRBD1. The CDR3 extends over 15 amino acids. The ends lost 4 bases at V and 7 bases at J; junction bases unmatched: 12. Germline V gives CDR1 SNHLY, CDR2 FYNNEI. Here the CDR3 reads CASSGSSGGIGEAFF. CDR3 coding DNA: TGTGCCAGCAGTGGGTCCTCAGGGGGTATCGGTGAAGCTTTCTTT.

This clone was seen only once. The DNA of the CDR3 is TGTGCCAGCAGTTACGACAGGGTCCGGGGCTACACCTTC. As protein: CASSYDRVRGYTF. This chain joins TRBV28 and TRBJ1-2; TRBD1 matches at 7 bases. The germline V gene encodes CDR1 MDHEN and CDR2 SYDVKM. The CDR3 extends over 13 amino acids. V lost 4 bases and J lost 8; bases outside the gene matches: 7.

The chain is built from TRBV5-1 and TRBJ2-7, with 8 bases matching TRBD2. The CDR3 length is 15 residues. Looked up from germline, CDR1 is SGHRS and CDR2 is YFSETQ. The ends lost 5 bases at V and 2 bases at J; junction bases unmatched: 9. CDR3 in DNA: TGCGCCAGCAGTCGGGAGGGACTGCCTCCCTACGAGCAGTACTTC. Its translation is CASSREGLPPYEQYF.

This clone has a handful of counts. The V and J genes are TRBV6-5 and TRBJ2-7; 11 bases align to TRBD2. In germline, CDR1 is MNHEY, CDR2 SVGAGI. The CDR3 is made up of 14 amino acids. The junction had 6 bases not matched to a gene; V was cut back by 10 bases and J by 1 base. DNA for the CDR3: TGTGCCACCCTCTGGACTAGCGGGTCCTACGAGCAGTACTTC. This translates into CATLWTSGSYEQYF.

The chain couples TRBV5-1 to TRBJ2-3, with 7 bases that match TRBD1. The CDR3 sequence is 14 residues long. Germline-derived CDR1 and CDR2 are SGHRS and YFSETQ. The V gene end was trimmed by 2 bases and the J gene end by 6 bases; junction bases not matched to a gene: 6. CDR3 region: CASSLRQGVDTQYF. Written as DNA, the CDR3 is TGCGCCAGCAGCTTAAGACAGGGCGTGGATACGCAGTATTTT.

The chain links TRBV5-1 to TRBJ2-5, with TRBD2 matching over 10 bases. The germline V gene encodes CDR1 SGHRS and CDR2 YFSETQ. J was trimmed by 4 bases and V by 2 bases; bases with no gene match: 14. The CDR3 is 18 amino acids. The CDR3 nucleotides are TGCGCCAGCAGCTTATTGTCTAGCGGGGGCCTTGGGGGAGAGACCCAGTACTTC. As protein: CASSLLSSGGLGGETQYF.

The table lists this clone with a few counts. V and J are TRBV5-5 and TRBJ1-1; D remains unclear. V was shortened by 1 base and J by 1 base, with 8 bases between the two germline ends. Germline CDR1 SGHKS, CDR2 YYEKEE (reference sequence). This CDR3 contains 14 residues. CDR3 coding DNA: TGTGCCAGCAGCTTGATGGCCCAGAACACTGAAGCTTTCTTT. Translated, it gives CASSLMAQNTEAFF.

In DNA, the CDR3 is TGTGCCAGCAGTGAGTGGGCCGAGCAGTACTTC. Its protein product is CASSEWAEQYF. The chain uses TRBV6-4 and TRBJ2-7; D is uncertain. V was pared by 3 bases and J by 6 bases, with 6 bases between. Per the germline V gene, CDR1 is MRHNA and CDR2 is SNTAGT. The CDR3 contains 11 residues.

The chain combines TRBV2 with TRBJ2-7, with 14 bases aligning to TRBD2. This CDR3 contains 15 residues. In germline, CDR1 is SNHLY, CDR2 FYNNEI. V dropped 4 bases and J dropped 3; count of bases not matched to a gene: 2. DNA for the CDR3: TGTGCCAGCAGTGCCGGGACTAGCGGGGGCTACGAGCAGTACTTC. Protein: CASSAGTSGGYEQYF.

The CDR3 loop is CASSLGVENSPLHF. The CDR3 DNA sequence: TGTGCCAGCAGCTTAGGGGTGGAGAATTCACCCCTCCACTTT. V is TRBV7-9 and J is TRBJ1-6; no firm D call. The germline V and J ends were trimmed by 1 base and 7 bases, with 8 bases remaining between them. Germline V CDR1 and CDR2: SEHNR, FQNEAQ (reference sequence). This CDR3 is built from 14 residues. The full variable domain, its missing parts supplied by reference TRBV7-9 and TRBJ1-6, is DTGVSQNPRHKITKRGQNVTFRCDPISEHNRLYWYRQTLGQGPEFLTYFQNEAQLEKSRLLSDRFSAERPKGSFSTLEIQRTEQGDSAMYLCASSLGVENSPLHFGNGTRLTVT.

The CDR3 bases are TGTGCCAGCAGCCCAGGACAGGGGGCTTACAATGAGCAGTTCTTC. Encoded protein: CASSPGQGAYNEQFF. The genes are TRBV5-6 and TRBJ2-1; 11 nucleotides align to TRBD1. This CDR3 contains 15 residues. Germline-derived CDR1 and CDR2 are SGHDT and YYEEEE. The ends lost 4 bases at V and 4 bases at J; junction bases unmatched: 4. The full variable domain, completed using reference TRBV5-6 and TRBJ2-1, is DAGVTQSPTHLIKTRGQQVTLRCSPKSGHDTVSWYQQALGQGPQFIFQYYEEEERQRGNFPDRFSGHQFPNYSSELNVNALLLGDSALYLCASSPGQGAYNEQFFGPGTRLTVL.

This chain uses TRBV5-6 with TRBJ2-1, with D perhaps TRBD1 (6 bases). The V and J ends lost 0 bases and 2 bases respectively, with 12 bases between them. Germline CDR1 is SGHDT and CDR2 is YYEEEE. The CDR3 has 16 amino acids. This CDR3 reads CASSLDWTDPYNEQFF. Here the CDR3 DNA reads TGTGCCAGCAGCTTGGATTGGACAGACCCCTACAATGAGCAGTTCTTC.

The chain links TRBV30 to TRBJ1-4; D possibly corresponds to TRBD1 (6 bases). V was trimmed by 2 bases and J by 5 bases, leaving 18 bases between them. The germline V gene has CDR1 GTSNPN and CDR2 SVGIG (reference sequence). The CDR3 consists of 16 residues. Here the CDR3 DNA reads TGTGCCTGGAGTCCCCAGGGAAGGGGGTTGAATGAAAAACTGTTTTTT. Its protein is CAWSPQGRGLNEKLFF.

This chain connects TRBV28 to TRBJ2-1; TRBD1 aligns across 9 bases. The CDR3 has 16 amino acids. Germline V gene sequence: CDR1 MDHEN, CDR2 SYDVKM. J lost 5 bases, V lost 2 bases, and 7 bases had no gene match. The CDR3 loop is CASSLTGTGRDNEQFF. CDR3 sequence (DNA): TGTGCCAGCAGTTTAACCGGGACAGGGAGAGACAATGAGCAGTTCTTC.